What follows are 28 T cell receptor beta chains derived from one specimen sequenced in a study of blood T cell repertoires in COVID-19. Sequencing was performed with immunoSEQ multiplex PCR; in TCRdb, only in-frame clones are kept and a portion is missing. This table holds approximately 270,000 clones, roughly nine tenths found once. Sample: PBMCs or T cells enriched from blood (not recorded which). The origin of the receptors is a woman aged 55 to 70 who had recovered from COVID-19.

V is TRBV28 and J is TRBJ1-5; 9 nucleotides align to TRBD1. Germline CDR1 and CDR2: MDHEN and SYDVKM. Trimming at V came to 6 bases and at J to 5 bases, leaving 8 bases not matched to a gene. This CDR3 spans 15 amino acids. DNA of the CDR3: TGTGCCAGCAGGCCTACAGGGGGCCCTCATCAGCCCCAGCATTTT. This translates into CASRPTGGPHQPQHF.

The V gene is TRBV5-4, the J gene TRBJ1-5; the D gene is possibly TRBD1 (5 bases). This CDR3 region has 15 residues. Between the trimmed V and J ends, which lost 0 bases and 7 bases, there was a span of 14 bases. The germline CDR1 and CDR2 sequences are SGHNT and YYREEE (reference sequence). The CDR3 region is CASSLGGGRGQPQHF. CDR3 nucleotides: TGTGCCAGCAGCTTGGGGGGGGGACGGGGACAGCCCCAGCATTTT.

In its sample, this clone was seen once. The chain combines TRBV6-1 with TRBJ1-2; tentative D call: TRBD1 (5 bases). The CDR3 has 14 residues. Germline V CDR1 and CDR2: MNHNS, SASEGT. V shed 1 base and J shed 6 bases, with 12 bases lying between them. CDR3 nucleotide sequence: TGTGCCAGCAGTGAAGGTGCAGGGCTTAATGGCTACACCTTC. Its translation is CASSEGAGLNGYTF.

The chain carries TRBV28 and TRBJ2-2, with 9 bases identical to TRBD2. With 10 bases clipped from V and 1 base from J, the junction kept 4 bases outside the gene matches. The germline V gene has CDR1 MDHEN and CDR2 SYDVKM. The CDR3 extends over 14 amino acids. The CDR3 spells CATRRGGNTGELFF. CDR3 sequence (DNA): TGTGCCACCAGGCGGGGGGGGAACACCGGGGAGCTGTTTTTT.

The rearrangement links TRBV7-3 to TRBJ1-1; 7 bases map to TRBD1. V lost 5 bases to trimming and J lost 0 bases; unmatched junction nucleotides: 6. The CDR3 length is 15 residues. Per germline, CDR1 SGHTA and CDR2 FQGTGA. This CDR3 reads CASSNSGQMNTEAFF. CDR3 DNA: TGTGCCAGCAGCAACTCGGGACAGATGAACACTGAAGCTTTCTTT.

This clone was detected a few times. The CDR3 nucleotides are TGCGCCAGCAGCACGGGGACAGCCATACGAAGGGACTATGGCTACACCTTC. Amino acid sequence: CASSTGTAIRRDYGYTF. The chain is built from TRBV5-1 and TRBJ1-2, with 7 positions matching TRBD1. The CDR3 contains 17 residues. The germline V gene encodes CDR1 SGHRS and CDR2 YFSETQ. V trimming: 4 bases; J trimming: 3 bases; junction bases outside the gene matches: 15.

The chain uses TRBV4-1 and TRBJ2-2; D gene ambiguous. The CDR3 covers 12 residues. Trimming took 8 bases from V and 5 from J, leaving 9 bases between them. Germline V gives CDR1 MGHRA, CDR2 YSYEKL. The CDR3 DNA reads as TGCGCCAGCTGTGGCCAGACCGGGGAGCTGTTTTTT. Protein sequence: CASCGQTGELFF.

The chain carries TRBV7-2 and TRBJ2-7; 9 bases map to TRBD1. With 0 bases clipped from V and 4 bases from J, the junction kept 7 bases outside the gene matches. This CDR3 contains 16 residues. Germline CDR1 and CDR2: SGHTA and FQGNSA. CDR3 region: CASSLAAGTGRYEQYF. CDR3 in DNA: TGTGCCAGCAGCTTAGCAGCCGGGACAGGGCGGTACGAGCAGTACTTC.

As DNA, the CDR3 is TGTGCCAGCAGTTTAGTAGGGAGGTCTCTAAGAAACACCATATATTTT. It yields the protein CASSLVGRSLRNTIYF. The chain joins TRBV28 to TRBJ1-3; D not certain. CDR1 and CDR2 (germline): MDHEN, SYDVKM. This CDR3 has 16 residues. Between the trimmed V and J ends, which lost 2 bases and 5 bases, there was a span of 16 bases.

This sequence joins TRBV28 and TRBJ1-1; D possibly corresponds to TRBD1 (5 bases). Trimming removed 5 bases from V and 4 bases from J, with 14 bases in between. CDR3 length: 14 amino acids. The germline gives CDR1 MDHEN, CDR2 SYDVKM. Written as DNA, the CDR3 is TGTGCCAGCAGTGGTCCAGGGTCAGGCACTGAAGCTTTCTTT. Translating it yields CASSGPGSGTEAFF.

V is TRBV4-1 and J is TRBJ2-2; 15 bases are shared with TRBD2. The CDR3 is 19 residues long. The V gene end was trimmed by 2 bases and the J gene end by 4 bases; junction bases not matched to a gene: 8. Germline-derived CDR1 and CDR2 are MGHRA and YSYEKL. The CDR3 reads CASSQPGLAGGTSTGELFF. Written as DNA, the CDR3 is TGCGCCAGCAGCCAACCCGGACTAGCGGGGGGGACGTCCACCGGGGAGCTGTTTTTT.

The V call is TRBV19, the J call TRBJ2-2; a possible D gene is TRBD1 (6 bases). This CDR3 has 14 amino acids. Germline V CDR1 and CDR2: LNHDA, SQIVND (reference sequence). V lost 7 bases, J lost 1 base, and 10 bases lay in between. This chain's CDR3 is CASISTGNTGELFF. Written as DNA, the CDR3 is TGTGCCAGTATCTCGACAGGGAACACCGGGGAGCTGTTTTTT. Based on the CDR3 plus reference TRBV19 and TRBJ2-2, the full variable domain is DGGITQSPKYLFRKEGQNVTLSCEQNLNHDAMYWYRQDPGQGLRLIYYSQIVNDFQKGDIAEGYSVSREKKESFPLTVTSAQKNPTAFYLCASISTGNTGELFFGEGSRLTVL.

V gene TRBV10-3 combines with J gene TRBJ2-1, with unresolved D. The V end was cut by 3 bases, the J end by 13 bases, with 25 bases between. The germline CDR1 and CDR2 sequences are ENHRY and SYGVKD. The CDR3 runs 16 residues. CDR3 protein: CAISDGLPSGLPSQFF. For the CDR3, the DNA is TGTGCCATCAGTGATGGTCTCCCCTCCGGTCTTCCTTCCCAGTTCTTC.

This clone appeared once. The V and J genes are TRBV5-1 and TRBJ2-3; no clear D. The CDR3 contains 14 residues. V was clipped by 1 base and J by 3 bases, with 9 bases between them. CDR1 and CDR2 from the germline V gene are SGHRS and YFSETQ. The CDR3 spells CASSLKQETDTQYF. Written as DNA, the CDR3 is TGCGCCAGCAGCTTGAAGCAGGAAACAGATACGCAGTATTTT.

CDR3 DNA sequence: TGTGCCAGCCCCTTTGACCAAGAGACCCAGTACTTC. Its protein product is CASPFDQETQYF. This chain connects TRBV27 to TRBJ2-5; D is unclear. V lost 8 bases to trimming and J lost 0 bases, with 7 bases between them. CDR1 and CDR2 from the germline V gene are MNHEY and SMNVEV (reference sequence). The CDR3 sequence is 12 residues long.

CDR3: CASSRTGGKTEAFF. The CDR3 coding sequence is TGTGCCAGTAGCAGGACAGGGGGCAAAACTGAAGCTTTCTTT. This chain joins TRBV19 and TRBJ1-1, with TRBD1 identical over 11 bases. The CDR3 is made up of 14 amino acids. Germline CDR1 and CDR2: LNHDA and SQIVND (reference sequence). Trimming removed 6 bases from V and 5 bases from J; junction bases left unmatched: 5.

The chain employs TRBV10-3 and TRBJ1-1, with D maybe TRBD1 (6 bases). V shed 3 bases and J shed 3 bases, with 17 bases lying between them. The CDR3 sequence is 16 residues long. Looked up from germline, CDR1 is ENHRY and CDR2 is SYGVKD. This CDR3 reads CAISEKHHRVYTEAFF. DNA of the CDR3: TGTGCCATCAGTGAAAAACACCACAGGGTATACACTGAAGCTTTCTTT.

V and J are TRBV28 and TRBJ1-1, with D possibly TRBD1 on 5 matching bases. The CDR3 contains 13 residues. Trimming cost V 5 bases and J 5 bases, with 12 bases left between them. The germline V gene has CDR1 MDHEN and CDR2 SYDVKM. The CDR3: CASSPDMRTEAFF. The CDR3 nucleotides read TGTGCCAGCAGTCCGGACATGAGGACTGAAGCTTTCTTT.

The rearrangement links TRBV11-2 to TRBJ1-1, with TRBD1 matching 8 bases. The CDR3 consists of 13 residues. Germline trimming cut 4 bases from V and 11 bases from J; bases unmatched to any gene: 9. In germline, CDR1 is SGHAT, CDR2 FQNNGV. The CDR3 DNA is TGTGCCAGCAGCTCGGGACAGGCCCTCGGGGCTTTCTTT. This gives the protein CASSSGQALGAFF.

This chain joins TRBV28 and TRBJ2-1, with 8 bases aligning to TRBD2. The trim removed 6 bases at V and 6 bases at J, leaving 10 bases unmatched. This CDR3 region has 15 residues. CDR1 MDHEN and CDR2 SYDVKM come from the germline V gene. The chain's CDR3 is CASRQTGTSINEQFF. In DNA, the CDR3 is TGTGCCAGCAGGCAAACCGGGACTAGTATCAATGAGCAGTTCTTC.

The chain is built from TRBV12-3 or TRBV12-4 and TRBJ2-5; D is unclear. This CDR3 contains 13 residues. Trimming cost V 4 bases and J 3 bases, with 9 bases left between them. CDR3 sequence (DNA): TGTGCCAGCAGTTGGAGTGGAGAAGAGACCCAGTACTTC. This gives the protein CASSWSGEETQYF.

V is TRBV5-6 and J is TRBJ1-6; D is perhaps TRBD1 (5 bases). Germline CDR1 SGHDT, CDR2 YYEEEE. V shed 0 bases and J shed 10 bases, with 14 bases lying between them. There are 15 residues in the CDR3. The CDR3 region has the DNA TGTGCCAGCAGCTTGGTCGCAGGGCGGGAATCACCCCTCCACTTT. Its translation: CASSLVAGRESPLHF.

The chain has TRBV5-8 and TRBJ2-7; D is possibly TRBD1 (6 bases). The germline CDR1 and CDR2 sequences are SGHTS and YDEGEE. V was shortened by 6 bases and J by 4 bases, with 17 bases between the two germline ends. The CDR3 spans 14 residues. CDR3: CASTRGGIGYEQYF. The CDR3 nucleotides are TGTGCCAGCACCCGAGGGGGTATTGGATACGAGCAGTACTTC.

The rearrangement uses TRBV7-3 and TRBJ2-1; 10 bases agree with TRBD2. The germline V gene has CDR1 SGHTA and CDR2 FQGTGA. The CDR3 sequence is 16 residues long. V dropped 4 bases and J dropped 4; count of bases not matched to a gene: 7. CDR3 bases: TGTGCCAGCAGCTCCTCCGGGACTAGCGTTTACAATGAGCAGTTCTTC. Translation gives CASSSSGTSVYNEQFF.

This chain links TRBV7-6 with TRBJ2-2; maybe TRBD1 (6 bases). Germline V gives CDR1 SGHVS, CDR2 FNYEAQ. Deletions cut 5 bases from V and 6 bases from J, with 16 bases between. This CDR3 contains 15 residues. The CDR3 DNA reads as TGTGCCAGCAGCCCCCGGGACACCTTGGCCGGGGAGCTGTTTTTT. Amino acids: CASSPRDTLAGELFF.

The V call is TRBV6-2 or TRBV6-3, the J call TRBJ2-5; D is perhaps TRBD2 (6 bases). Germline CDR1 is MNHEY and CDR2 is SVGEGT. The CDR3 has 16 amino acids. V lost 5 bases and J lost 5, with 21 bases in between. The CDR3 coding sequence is TGTGCCAGCAGTACCCCCCCGGCGGGGTTCACGGAGACCCAGTACTTC. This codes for CASSTPPAGFTETQYF.

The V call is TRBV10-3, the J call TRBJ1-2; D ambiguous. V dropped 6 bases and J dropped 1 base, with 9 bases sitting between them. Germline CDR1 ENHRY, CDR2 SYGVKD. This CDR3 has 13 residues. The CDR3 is CAISPDFNYGYTF. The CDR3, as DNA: TGTGCCATCAGCCCAGATTTTAACTATGGCTACACCTTC.

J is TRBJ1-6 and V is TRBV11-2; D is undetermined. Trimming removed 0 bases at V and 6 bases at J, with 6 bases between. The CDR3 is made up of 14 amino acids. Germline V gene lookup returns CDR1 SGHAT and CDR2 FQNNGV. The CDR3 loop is CASSLESVNSPLHF. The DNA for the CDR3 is TGTGCCAGCAGCTTAGAGTCAGTTAATTCACCCCTCCACTTT.